These 24 T cell receptor beta chains originate from one sample sequenced in a study of metastatic and nonmetastatic thyroid tumors. TCRdb reprocessed the PCR reads via MiXCR. The data show about 82,000 clones, roughly an eighth seen once. Prior to thyroid surgery, none of the patients had received any treatment. Material for sequencing was tumor tissue. Source of these receptors: a female donor with papillary thyroid cancer or a benign thyroid nodule (not recorded which). Some clones in this sample may be carry-over from other donors' samples.

In this sample, this clone turned up many times. V gene TRBV11-3 combines with J gene TRBJ1-1, with unresolved D. CDR1 and CDR2 (germline): SGHNT, YENEEA. The CDR3 loop spans 12 amino acids. V shed 9 bases and J shed 0 bases, with 8 bases lying between them. The CDR3 protein is CARILLNTEAFF. The CDR3 nucleotides read TGTGCCAGGATCCTGTTGAACACTGAAGCTTTCTTT.

This clone was picked up many times. The chain joins TRBV19 to TRBJ1-5; D uncertain. This CDR3 contains 13 residues. V was cut by 3 bases and J by 7 bases, with 10 bases left in between. Germline CDR1 and CDR2: LNHDA and SQIVND (reference sequence). The CDR3 loop is CASSMASGQPQHF. CDR3 bases: TGTGCCAGTAGTATGGCGAGTGGGCAGCCCCAGCATTTT. Based on the CDR3 plus reference TRBV19 and TRBJ1-5, the full variable domain is DGGITQSPKYLFRKEGQNVTLSCEQNLNHDAMYWYRQDPGQGLRLIYYSQIVNDFQKGDIAEGYSVSREKKESFPLTVTSAQKNPTAFYLCASSMASGQPQHFGDGTRLSIL.

This clone has a count of ten or more. The chain employs TRBV20-1 and TRBJ2-1; D gene ambiguous. V lost 4 bases to trimming and J lost 5 bases, with 15 bases between them. The CDR3 loop spans 14 amino acids. CDR1 and CDR2 (germline): DFQATT, SNEGSKA (reference sequence). The CDR3 spells CSAKPLTIDNEQFF. CDR3 DNA sequence: TGCAGTGCTAAGCCCCTGACCATAGACAATGAGCAGTTCTTC.

The rearrangement links TRBV5-4 to TRBJ2-1, with TRBD2 matching over 9 bases. Germline CDR1 and CDR2: SGHNT and YYREEE (reference sequence). The CDR3 has 11 amino acids. Unmatched junction bases numbered 6, after V lost 7 bases and J lost 13 bases. The CDR3 spells CASYSGTSQFF. CDR3 bases: TGTGCCAGCTATTCCGGGACTAGCCAGTTCTTC.

Notes on this clone: A read error may be the cause here, since a much bigger clone is one base away. This same CDR3 is encoded by further DNA sequences in the sample. The chain is built from TRBV20-1 and TRBJ2-3, with D tentatively TRBD2 (5 bases). Germline-derived CDR1 and CDR2 are DFQATT and SNEGSKA (reference sequence). The CDR3 is made up of 13 amino acids. The CDR3 sequence is CSASGVLTDTQYF. In DNA form, the CDR3 reads TGCAGTGCTAGCGGGGTGTTAACAGATACGCAGTACTTT.

This clone was observed at least ten times. The chain has TRBV29-1 and TRBJ2-1; 7 nucleotides align to TRBD2. Germline lookup yields CDR1 SQVTM and CDR2 ANQGSEA. The CDR3 loop spans 13 amino acids. V dropped 6 bases and J dropped 5; count of bases not matched to a gene: 7. CDR3 nucleotides: TGCAGCGTCCTCGGACTAGGCAACAATGAGCAGTTCTTC. Its translation is CSVLGLGNNEQFF.

Concerning this clone itself: A much larger clonotype is one base distant, so this may be a read error. Other DNA sequences in this sample translate to the same CDR3. The rearrangement links TRBV28 to TRBJ1-5, with 8 bases fitting TRBD1. CDR1 is MDHEN and CDR2 is SYDVKM in the germline V gene. CDR3 length: 13 residues. CDR3 region: CASSMDRDQPQHF. The CDR3 DNA reads as TGTGCTAGCAGTATGGACAGGGATCAGCCCCAGCATTTT.

This clone was observed many times. The V call is TRBV27, the J call TRBJ1-2; 9 bases are a match to TRBD1. The CDR3 spans 14 residues. The V segment lost 4 bases and the J segment 9 bases; nucleotides outside the gene matches: 9. CDR1 and CDR2 from the germline V gene are MNHEY and SMNVEV (reference sequence). The CDR3 is CASSSTDRGRSYTF. The CDR3 DNA is TGTGCCAGCAGTTCGACCGACAGGGGGAGAAGCTACACCTTC.

This clone was detected ten times or more. The chain uses TRBV27 and TRBJ2-3; 7 bases align to TRBD1. V shed 2 bases, J shed 0 bases, and the junction held 14 bases outside the gene matches. Germline CDR1 reads MNHEY; CDR2 reads SMNVEV (reference sequence). The CDR3 is 19 amino acids. CDR3 DNA sequence: TGTGCCAGCAGTTTAGACCCTCCAACAGGGGCTCCCAGCACAGATACGCAGTATTTT. Protein: CASSLDPPTGAPSTDTQYF.

This clone has at least ten counts. V is TRBV12-3 or TRBV12-4 and J is TRBJ2-3, with 7 bases aligning to TRBD2. Trimming cost V 7 bases and J 4 bases; bases outside gene matches: 11. The CDR3 spans 15 residues. CDR3 in amino acids: CASKTGGGVADTQYF. DNA for the CDR3: TGTGCCAGCAAGACGGGAGGTGGTGTCGCAGATACGCAGTATTTT.

This clone was detected many times. The CDR3 DNA follows: TGTGCCAGCAAAGAGGGAGCAGGTCAGCCCCAGCATTTT. It yields the protein CASKEGAGQPQHF. The rearrangement links TRBV2 to TRBJ1-5; no definite D call. The CDR3 consists of 13 residues. The ends were cut back, 7 bases at V and 6 bases at J, with 13 bases in the middle. Germline V lookup: CDR1 SNHLY, CDR2 FYNNEI.

Many counts were recorded for this clone. The chain couples TRBV10-1 to TRBJ2-5, with D uncertain. The germline V gene has CDR1 WNHNN and CDR2 SYGVQD (reference sequence). Trimming stripped 8 bases from V and 5 bases from J, with 9 bases between. This CDR3 contains 11 residues. The DNA for the CDR3 is TGCGCCAGCCGCCCCCTGGAGACCCAGTACTTC. This sequence encodes CASRPLETQYF.

This clone appeared once. A clone one base away is much larger, so this may be a read error. This chain joins TRBV18 and TRBJ2-7; D is ambiguous. The CDR3 extends over 11 amino acids. Trimming took off 6 bases at V and 7 bases at J, with 10 bases between the two ends. Germline CDR1 reads KGHSH; CDR2 reads LQKENI. The CDR3 here is CASSDLGEQYF. CDR3 in DNA: TGTGCCAGCTCGGACCTCGGGGAGCAGTACTTC.

This clone was observed a handful of times. This CDR3 fails to terminate in the conserved phenylalanine or tryptophan, so it likely reflects a read error. The gene calls are TRBV11-3 and TRBJ2-7; the D call may be TRBD1 or TRBD2 (5 bases each). The CDR3 runs to 15 residues. Germline CDR1 and CDR2: SGHNT and YENEEA. The CDR3 is CASSLEAGSSYEQYS. CDR3 DNA sequence: TGCGCCAGCAGCTTAGAGGCAGGGAGCTCCTACGAGCAGTACTCC.

This clone was recorded many times. Additional DNA sequences in this sample encode the identical CDR3. CDR3 coding DNA: TGTGCCAGCAGTGAAGTCAGGTCGGGTTCACCCCTCCACTTT. This codes for CASSEVRSGSPLHF. The J gene is TRBJ1-6, the V gene TRBV6-1; no firm D call. The CDR3 runs 14 residues. V was shortened by 1 base and J by 9 bases, with 10 bases between the two germline ends. Looked up from germline, CDR1 is MNHNS and CDR2 is SASEGT.

This clone has a count of ten or more. The gene calls are TRBV20-1 and TRBJ1-4; no clear D gene. Trimming pared 3 bases from V and 0 bases from J, leaving 5 bases between. Per the germline V gene, CDR1 is DFQATT and CDR2 is SNEGSKA (reference sequence). CDR3 length: 13 amino acids. The CDR3, as DNA: TGCAGTGCTAGCGGTGCAACTAATGAAAAACTGTTTTTT. Its protein is CSASGATNEKLFF.

This clone was detected many times. The rearrangement joins TRBV6-1 to TRBJ1-4; D ambiguous. The CDR3 sequence is 14 residues long. Germline V gene lookup returns CDR1 MNHNS and CDR2 SASEGT. V lost 1 base and J lost 8, with 11 bases in between. CDR3 residues: CASSEGTSSEKLFF. CDR3 sequence (DNA): TGTGCCAGCAGTGAAGGGACCTCGAGCGAAAAACTGTTTTTT.

This clone has ten or more counts. V usage is TRBV12-3 or TRBV12-4 and J usage is TRBJ2-7, with TRBD1 identical over 7 bases. The CDR3 loop spans 14 amino acids. Unmatched junction bases numbered 7, after V lost 5 bases and J lost 3 bases. CDR3 amino acids: CASSKGGQFYEQYF. The CDR3 nucleotides are TGTGCCAGCAGTAAAGGGGGACAGTTCTACGAGCAGTACTTC.

This clone was recorded at least ten times. CDR3 residues: CASSMALAGNIQYF. The CDR3 DNA follows: TGTGCCAGTAGTATGGCGCTAGCTGGGAACATTCAGTACTTC. The rearrangement joins TRBV19 to TRBJ2-4, with D perhaps TRBD2 (5 bases). Trimming stripped 3 bases from V and 7 bases from J, with 13 bases between. CDR3 length equals 14 residues. Germline CDR1 is LNHDA and CDR2 is SQIVND (reference sequence).

This clone was counted ten times or more. The gene calls are TRBV7-9 and TRBJ2-7; D gene unclear. Germline CDR1 and CDR2: SEHNR and FQNEAQ (reference sequence). This CDR3 is built from 14 residues. Trimming pared 1 base from V and 2 bases from J, leaving 9 bases between. The CDR3 sequence is CASSLEGFPYEQYF. The CDR3 region has the DNA TGTGCCAGCAGCTTAGAGGGCTTTCCCTACGAGCAGTACTTC.

The rearrangement joins TRBV10-1 to TRBJ2-7, with TRBD1 identical over 9 bases. The CDR3 extends over 16 amino acids. Trimming took 0 bases from V and 1 from J; bases not matched to a gene: 4. CDR1 and CDR2 from the germline V gene are WNHNN and SYGVQD (reference sequence). The CDR3 coding sequence is TGCGCCAGCAGTGAGTCGAAAGGACAGGGGTCCTACGAGCAGTACTTC. Protein product: CASSESKGQGSYEQYF.

This clone was found many times. The chain carries TRBV30 and TRBJ2-5, with D unclear. The CDR3 runs 15 residues. Deletions cut 0 bases from V and 2 bases from J, with 13 bases between. Germline V gives CDR1 GTSNPN, CDR2 SVGIG (reference sequence). CDR3 bases: TGTGCCTGGAGTGTCCCTAGACCGAGACAAGAGACCCAGTACTTC. It encodes CAWSVPRPRQETQYF.

This clone has only a few counts. A much bigger clone sits one base away, suggesting this may be a read error. This specimen includes other DNA sequences encoding the same CDR3. The rearrangement links TRBV7-8 to TRBJ2-1, with D perhaps given as TRBD1 or TRBD2 (5 bases each). With 5 bases removed from V and 4 bases from J, the gap between germline ends came to 15 bases. From germline, CDR1 is SGHVS and CDR2 FQNEAQ. The CDR3 runs 15 residues. DNA for the CDR3: TGTGCCAGCAGCCAGGGTGTAGCGCCTTACAATGAGCAGTTCTTC. This translates into CASSQGVAPYNEQFF.

Note on this clone: This may arise from a read error, as a much more abundant clone is one base away. V and J are TRBV30 and TRBJ2-1, with D unresolved. Germline V lookup: CDR1 GTSNPN, CDR2 SVGIG (reference sequence). The CDR3 loop spans 11 amino acids. The CDR3 DNA reads as TGTGCCTGGAACCTAGAGGTCCGGCAGTCCTTC. It specifies CAWNLEVRQSF.